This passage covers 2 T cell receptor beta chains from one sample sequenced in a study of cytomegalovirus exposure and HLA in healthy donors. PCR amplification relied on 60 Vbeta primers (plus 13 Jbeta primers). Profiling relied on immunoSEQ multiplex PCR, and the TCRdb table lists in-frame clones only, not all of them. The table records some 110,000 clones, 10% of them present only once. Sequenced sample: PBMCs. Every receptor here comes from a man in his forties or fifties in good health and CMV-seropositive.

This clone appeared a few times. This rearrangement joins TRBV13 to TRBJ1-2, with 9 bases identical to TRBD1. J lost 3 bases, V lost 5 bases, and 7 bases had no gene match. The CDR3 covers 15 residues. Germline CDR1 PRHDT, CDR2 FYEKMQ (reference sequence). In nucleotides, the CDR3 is TGTGCCAGCAGCCTGCGGGGACAGGGACACTATGGCTACACCTTC. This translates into CASSLRGQGHYGYTF.

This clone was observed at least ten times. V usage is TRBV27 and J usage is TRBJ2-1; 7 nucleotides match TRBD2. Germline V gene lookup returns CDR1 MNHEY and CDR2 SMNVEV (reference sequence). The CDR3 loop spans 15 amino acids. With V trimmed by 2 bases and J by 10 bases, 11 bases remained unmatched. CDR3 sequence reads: CASSLRGSRGGEQFF. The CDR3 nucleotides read TGTGCCAGCAGTTTAAGGGGATCACGGGGAGGGGAGCAGTTCTTC.